Below, 28 T cell receptor beta chains from the same sample are listed, as sequenced in a study of T cell repertoires in cytomegalovirus infection. Their recognized antigens are unknown. MiXCR was run by TCRdb on the reads, yielding one entry per CDR3 protein. The table lists approximately 590,000 distinct CDR3 sequences, just under 40% of them singletons, with more than 40% in the top ten. The input for sequencing was cultured PBMCs, taken from culture after CMV antigen stimulation. The receptors here all came from a human donor in good health (CMV status not recorded). Some clones in this sample may be carry-over from other donors' samples.

In this sample, this clonotype turned up a few times. The CDR3, as DNA: TGTGCCAGCACACGAGGCGGCTTCCCTGGAAACACCATATATTTT. Amino acids: CASTRGGFPGNTIYF. The chain employs TRBV6-5 and TRBJ1-3; the D is unclear. The V gene's germline CDR1 is MNHEY and CDR2 SVGAGI. The CDR3 sequence is 15 residues long. Trimming stripped 7 bases from V and 2 bases from J, with 15 bases between.

The V call is TRBV4-1, the J call TRBJ2-5; D gene uncertain. The germline gives CDR1 MGHRA, CDR2 YSYEKL. The CDR3 length is 15 residues. Trimming removed 2 bases at V and 2 bases at J, with 12 bases between. CDR3 region: CASSQSSDPQETQYF. In nucleotides, the CDR3 is TGCGCCAGCAGCCAATCGTCCGACCCACAAGAGACCCAGTACTTC.

The rearrangement links TRBV27 to TRBJ2-1; D gene ambiguous. V was trimmed by 5 bases and J by 5 bases, leaving 16 bases between them. Germline V lookup: CDR1 MNHEY, CDR2 SMNVEV (reference sequence). The CDR3 covers 15 residues. The CDR3 spells CASSPPRTTHNEQFF. The CDR3 DNA sequence: TGTGCCAGCAGTCCCCCCCGGACCACACACAATGAGCAGTTCTTC.

This clonotype was seen a few times. The V call is TRBV7-2, the J call TRBJ1-2; no clear D gene. Trimming removed 1 base at V and 4 bases at J, with 10 bases between. The germline gives CDR1 SGHTA, CDR2 FQGNSA. The CDR3 covers 14 residues. The CDR3 nucleotides are TGTGCCAGCAGCTTAGGGCTGGGAGTCTATGGCTACACCTTC. It codes for CASSLGLGVYGYTF.

This chain uses TRBV18 with TRBJ1-3, with unresolved D. Germline CDR1 KGHSH, CDR2 LQKENI. Trimming left V 3 bases short and J 0 bases short, with 6 bases between. CDR3 length equals 14 residues. CDR3 region: CASSPDFSGNTIYF. The CDR3, as DNA: TGTGCCAGCTCACCGGACTTCTCTGGAAACACCATATATTTT.

This rearrangement joins TRBV11-2 to TRBJ2-2; a weak D match, TRBD1 (6 bases). CDR3 length: 17 amino acids. The germline gives CDR1 SGHAT, CDR2 FQNNGV. Trimming took 6 bases from V and 0 from J, leaving 17 bases between them. The CDR3 here is CASRTGWGQPNTGELFF. For the CDR3, the DNA is TGTGCCAGCAGGACGGGATGGGGGCAGCCGAACACCGGGGAGCTGTTTTTT. The variable domain in full, with the rest retrieved from reference TRBV11-2 and TRBJ2-2, is EAGVAQSPRYKIIEKRQSVAFWCNPISGHATLYWYQQILGQGPKLLIQFQNNGVVDDSQLPKDRFSAERLKGVDSTLKIQPAKLEDSAVYLCASRTGWGQPNTGELFFGEGSRLTVL.

The CDR3 DNA follows: TGTGCCAGCAGATCGGGACTCGCGTACAATGAGCAGTTCTTC. Its translation: CASRSGLAYNEQFF. The chain carries TRBV12-3 or TRBV12-4 and TRBJ2-1; possibly TRBD2 for D (6 bases). Trimming left V 6 bases short and J 4 bases short, with 13 bases between. The CDR3 runs 14 residues.

This clonotype was seen a handful of times. J is TRBJ1-2 and V is TRBV6-1; 7 bases map to TRBD1. Germline V gene sequence: CDR1 MNHNS, CDR2 SASEGT. The CDR3 is made up of 15 amino acids. The V gene end was trimmed by 4 bases and the J gene end by 1 base; junction bases not matched to a gene: 6. This CDR3 reads CASSAGQDSNYGYTF. The DNA of the CDR3 is TGTGCCAGCAGTGCAGGACAGGACAGTAACTATGGCTACACCTTC.

As regards this clonotype: A single base separates this from a much larger clone, so it may be a read error. The chain uses TRBV12-3 or TRBV12-4 and TRBJ1-5, with no clear D. The CDR3 consists of 12 residues. V lost 6 bases, J lost 3 bases, and 6 bases lay in between. The CDR3 region has the DNA TGTGCCAGCAGGTTCCCCAATCAGCCCCAGCATTTT. Protein sequence: CASRFPNQPQHF.

A few counts support this clonotype. This chain links TRBV5-4 with TRBJ2-7; D may be TRBD1 (5 bases). The germline V and J ends were trimmed by 0 bases and 1 base, with 11 bases remaining between them. The germline CDR1 and CDR2 sequences are SGHNT and YYREEE (reference sequence). This CDR3 has 15 residues. The CDR3 region has the DNA TGTGCCAGCAGCTTGGAGTCAGGGCCGTCCTACGAGCAGTACTTC. The encoded protein is CASSLESGPSYEQYF.

The chain links TRBV7-2 to TRBJ1-5; D gene ambiguous. This CDR3 spans 14 amino acids. Per the germline V gene, CDR1 is SGHTA and CDR2 is FQGNSA. V was shortened by 5 bases and J by 6 bases, with 14 bases between the two germline ends. The CDR3 DNA reads as TGTGCCAGCAGCCGGGGAGTGGGCGGTCAGCCCCAGCATTTT. The encoded protein is CASSRGVGGQPQHF.

This clonotype was detected only a few times. V gene TRBV10-3 combines with J gene TRBJ1-1; tentative D call: TRBD1 (5 bases). Germline CDR1 reads ENHRY; CDR2 reads SYGVKD. This CDR3 comprises 17 residues. Between the trimmed V and J ends, which lost 4 bases and 4 bases, there was a span of 22 bases. DNA for the CDR3: TGTGCCATCAGTGTAGGTCGAGGGGAACCGGCGGGCACTGAAGCTTTCTTT. Translating it yields CAISVGRGEPAGTEAFF.

This chain joins TRBV5-3 and TRBJ2-6, with D perhaps TRBD1 (5 bases). TRBV5-3 is noted as an ORF with a role that remains uncertain. The CDR3 runs to 17 residues. V lost 8 bases, J lost 1 base, and 19 bases lay in between. Written as DNA, the CDR3 is TGTGCCAGCAGCCCTGACAGACGAGCTTCTGGGGCCAACGTCCTGACTTTC. The encoded protein is CASSPDRRASGANVLTF.

The chain links TRBV12-3 or TRBV12-4 to TRBJ2-3; D is undetermined. This CDR3 is 12 amino acids long. V dropped 6 bases and J dropped 8 bases, with 12 bases sitting between them. DNA for the CDR3: TGTGCCAGCAGAGTATTAGGTGGTACGCAGTATTTT. Its protein product is CASRVLGGTQYF.

The gene calls are TRBV2 and TRBJ2-3; no reliable D call. The germline V gene encodes CDR1 SNHLY and CDR2 FYNNEI. Trimming shortened V by 2 bases and J by 0 bases, and 9 bases separated the two germline ends. CDR3 length: 15 residues. CDR3 protein: CASSESGRSTDTQYF. The CDR3 bases are TGTGCCAGCAGTGAAAGTGGTAGGAGCACAGATACGCAGTATTTT.

The rearrangement uses TRBV5-6 and TRBJ1-4, with D perhaps TRBD1 (5 bases). V was cut by 4 bases and J by 7 bases, with 14 bases left in between. Germline V CDR1 and CDR2: SGHDT, YYEEEE. This CDR3 spans 14 amino acids. The CDR3 protein is CASSPQAPGEKLFF. CDR3 nucleotides: TGTGCCAGCAGCCCACAGGCACCGGGTGAAAAACTGTTTTTT. Complete variable domain (other parts from reference TRBV5-6 and TRBJ1-4): DAGVTQSPTHLIKTRGQQVTLRCSPKSGHDTVSWYQQALGQGPQFIFQYYEEEERQRGNFPDRFSGHQFPNYSSELNVNALLLGDSALYLCASSPQAPGEKLFFGSGTQLSVL.

The sample holds one count of this clonotype. The rearrangement links TRBV4-3 to TRBJ2-1; D possibly matches TRBD1 or TRBD2 (5 bases each). Per the germline V gene, CDR1 is LGHNA and CDR2 is YSLEER. This CDR3 comprises 17 residues. Trimming removed 1 base at V and 4 bases at J, with 17 bases between. The CDR3 sequence: CASSQGAGTTLYNEQFF. CDR3 DNA sequence: TGCGCCAGCAGCCAAGGCGCCGGGACGACTCTATACAATGAGCAGTTCTTC.

This clonotype was seen just once. The chain uses TRBV6-2 or TRBV6-3 and TRBJ2-2, with TRBD2 identical over 9 bases. After removal of 4 bases from V and 1 base from J, the junction contained 10 bases not matched to a gene. Per germline, CDR1 MNHEY and CDR2 SVGEGT. The CDR3 length is 18 residues. DNA for the CDR3: TGTGCCAGCAGTTCCGTGCGGGGGGGCGTCCAGAACACCGGGGAGCTGTTTTTT. Translation gives CASSSVRGGVQNTGELFF.

This chain uses TRBV5-4 with TRBJ2-7, with TRBD2 as a possible D gene (6 bases). CDR3 length equals 15 residues. The V gene lost 0 bases and the J gene lost 6 bases, with 16 bases spanning the gap. Looked up from germline, CDR1 is SGHNT and CDR2 is YYREEE (reference sequence). In nucleotides, the CDR3 is TGTGCCAGCAGCTTGGCCGAGGAGGGCTCGTCCGAGCAGTACTTC. Protein: CASSLAEEGSSEQYF.

J is TRBJ2-3 and V is TRBV12-3 or TRBV12-4; 7 positions match TRBD2. The CDR3 contains 13 residues. The J segment lost 2 bases and the V segment lost 5 bases, leaving 1 base of the junction unmatched. The CDR3 loop is CASSSGNTDTQYF. The CDR3 DNA is TGTGCCAGCAGTAGCGGGAACACAGATACGCAGTATTTT.

This clonotype was detected only a few times. The chain has TRBV2 and TRBJ2-3; either TRBD1 or TRBD2 may supply D (5 bases each). The CDR3 sequence is 14 residues long. From germline, CDR1 is SNHLY and CDR2 FYNNEI. V gave up 6 bases and J gave up 1 base, with 11 bases separating them. In nucleotides, the CDR3 is TGTGCCAGCAGGCGAAGGGGAGGCACAGATACGCAGTATTTT. It yields the protein CASRRRGGTDTQYF. Supplemented by reference TRBV2 and TRBJ2-3, the full variable domain reads EPEVTQTPSHQVTQMGQEVILRCVPISNHLYFYWYRQILGQKVEFLVSFYNNEISEKSEIFDDQFSVERPDGSNFTLKIRSTKLEDSAMYFCASRRRGGTDTQYFGPGTRLTVL.

This clonotype was found a few times. This sequence joins TRBV7-2 and TRBJ2-3; D gene uncertain. There are 16 residues in the CDR3. Germline V gene sequence: CDR1 SGHTA, CDR2 FQGNSA. V lost 3 bases and J 0 bases, leaving 13 bases between the germline ends. CDR3 in DNA: TGTGCCAGCAGCTTCCTAGGCCGAACTAGCACAGATACGCAGTATTTT. It translates to CASSFLGRTSTDTQYF.

The gene calls are TRBV28 and TRBJ2-3; TRBD2 agrees at 10 bases. The V gene's germline CDR1 is MDHEN and CDR2 SYDVKM. The CDR3 runs 16 residues. V was clipped by 8 bases and J by 5 bases; unmatched bases: 13. The CDR3 bases are TGTGCCAGCGGAGCTAGCGGGGGTCTAACCCTAGATACGCAGTATTTT. It yields the protein CASGASGGLTLDTQYF.

The chain has TRBV10-3 and TRBJ2-3, with TRBD2 matching over 12 bases. The trim removed 4 bases at V and 0 bases at J, leaving 5 bases unmatched. This CDR3 contains 17 residues. Germline lookup yields CDR1 ENHRY and CDR2 SYGVKD. The CDR3 sequence is CAISGSSGGESTDTQYF. CDR3 DNA: TGTGCCATCAGTGGATCTAGCGGGGGGGAAAGCACAGATACGCAGTATTTT.

The rearrangement joins TRBV7-2 to TRBJ2-7; 10 nucleotides align to TRBD2. CDR3 length: 18 amino acids. Trimming removed 4 bases from V and 3 bases from J; junction bases left unmatched: 15. Per the germline V gene, CDR1 is SGHTA and CDR2 is FQGNSA. The chain's CDR3 is CASSSRVVAGGIGYEQYF. CDR3 nucleotide sequence: TGTGCCAGCAGCTCCCGTGTGGTAGCGGGAGGTATTGGCTACGAGCAGTACTTC.

This clonotype was counted between two and nine times. The chain combines TRBV5-1 with TRBJ1-1, with TRBD1 as a possible D gene (5 bases). Germline CDR1 SGHRS, CDR2 YFSETQ. V shed 7 bases and J shed 1 base, with 20 bases lying between them. The CDR3 is 16 residues long. The CDR3 loop is CASAGGWGGRNTEAFF. In DNA form, the CDR3 reads TGCGCCAGCGCTGGGGGATGGGGGGGGAGGAACACTGAAGCTTTCTTT. The full variable domain, its missing parts supplied by reference TRBV5-1 and TRBJ1-1, is KAGVTQTPRYLIKTRGQQVTLSCSPISGHRSVSWYQQTPGQGLQFLFEYFSETQRNKGNFPGRFSGRQFSNSRSEMNVSTLELGDSALYLCASAGGWGGRNTEAFFGQGTRLTVV.

The gene calls are TRBV6-1 and TRBJ2-7; no clear D. In germline, CDR1 is MNHNS, CDR2 SASEGT. Trimming left V 0 bases short and J 4 bases short, with 7 bases between. This CDR3 has 13 amino acids. CDR3 region: CASSEAPPYEQYF. For the CDR3, the DNA is TGTGCCAGCAGTGAAGCCCCGCCATACGAGCAGTACTTC.

This clonotype appeared a single time. The genes are TRBV7-2 and TRBJ2-2; the D is unclear. Trimming stripped 3 bases from V and 5 bases from J, with 10 bases between. The germline V gene encodes CDR1 SGHTA and CDR2 FQGNSA. The CDR3 spans 14 residues. In nucleotides, the CDR3 is TGTGCCAGCAGCTTTTTTCCCTGGACCGGGGAGCTGTTTTTT. It codes for CASSFFPWTGELFF.